The rows below give T cell receptor beta chains drawn from one sample of a study of technical replicates of blood from a few donors. The data were produced by immunoSEQ multiplex PCR, yet TCRdb's version contains in-frame clones alone and is incomplete. The table lists roughly 50,000 clones, about 93% of them singletons. The specimen was PBMCs. Source of these receptors: a human donor in good health. Some clones in this sample may be carry-over from other donors' samples. Each CDR3 is given with its conserved first and last residue. Fields, in order: CDR3 protein, CDR3 DNA, V gene, D gene, clone size, J gene. The D gene is left open where the match is weak. Only part of the rows carry a size: once, few, many, or a class if the clone is expanded.

cdr3_aa: CSAADNEQFF
cdr3_nt: TGCAGTGCGGCCGACAATGAGCAGTTCTTC
v_call: TRBV20-1
d_call: -
clone_size: -
j_call: TRBJ2-1

cdr3_aa: CAISQGVRTEAFF
cdr3_nt: TGTGCCATCAGTCAGGGGGTCCGCACTGAAGCTTTCTTT
v_call: TRBV10-3
d_call: TRBD1
clone_size: once
j_call: TRBJ1-1

cdr3_aa: CASREDRGGNSPLHF
cdr3_nt: TGTGCCAGCAGGGAGGACAGGGGAGGTAATTCACCCCTCCACTTT
v_call: TRBV2
d_call: TRBD1
clone_size: once
j_call: TRBJ1-6

cdr3_aa: CSVARGNEQFF
cdr3_nt: TGCAGCGTCGCCAGGGGGAATGAGCAGTTCTTC
v_call: TRBV29-1
d_call: TRBD1
clone_size: -
j_call: TRBJ2-1

cdr3_aa: CASSSDSYGYTF
cdr3_nt: TGTGCCAGCAGTTCCGACAGCTATGGCTACACCTTC
v_call: TRBV6-6
d_call: -
clone_size: once
j_call: TRBJ1-2

cdr3_aa: CASSVAEGGIPGELFF
cdr3_nt: TGTGCCAGCAGCGTAGCTGAGGGAGGGATACCCGGGGAGCTGTTTTTT
v_call: TRBV9
d_call: TRBD2
clone_size: -
j_call: TRBJ2-2

cdr3_aa: CASSYSRGSGANVLTF
cdr3_nt: TGTGCCAGCAGTTACTCACGGGGGTCTGGGGCCAACGTCCTGACTTTC
v_call: TRBV6-5
d_call: -
clone_size: -
j_call: TRBJ2-6

cdr3_aa: CASSITGYGYTF
cdr3_nt: TGTGCCAGTAGTATAACCGGGTATGGCTACACCTTC
v_call: TRBV19
d_call: -
clone_size: once
j_call: TRBJ1-2

cdr3_aa: CATSTGGIEKLFF
cdr3_nt: TGTGCCACTTCGACAGGGGGCATTGAAAAACTGTTTTTT
v_call: TRBV6-6
d_call: TRBD1
clone_size: -
j_call: TRBJ1-4

cdr3_aa: CASSSLADTGELFF
cdr3_nt: TGTGCCAGCAGTTCACTAGCGGACACCGGGGAGCTGTTTTTT
v_call: TRBV7-9
d_call: TRBD2
clone_size: -
j_call: TRBJ2-2

cdr3_aa: CASSRGTVTNTEAFF
cdr3_nt: TGTGCCAGCAGCCGGGGGACGGTTACGAACACTGAAGCTTTCTTT
v_call: TRBV5-8
d_call: -
clone_size: -
j_call: TRBJ1-1

cdr3_aa: CASSLDGLAGWFF
cdr3_nt: TGTGCCAGCAGCCTAGACGGACTAGCGGGGTGGTTCTTC
v_call: TRBV6-5
d_call: TRBD2
clone_size: few
j_call: TRBJ2-1

cdr3_aa: CAISVLQESGYTF
cdr3_nt: TGTGCCATCAGTGTTTTGCAGGAATCTGGCTACACCTTC
v_call: TRBV10-3
d_call: -
clone_size: -
j_call: TRBJ1-2

cdr3_aa: CASSQDPSGRLYEQYF
cdr3_nt: TGTGCCAGCAGCCAGGACCCTAGCGGGAGGTTGTACGAGCAGTACTTC
v_call: TRBV4-2
d_call: TRBD2
clone_size: -
j_call: TRBJ2-7

cdr3_aa: CASSALLGNGYTF
cdr3_nt: TGTGCCAGCAGCGCCCTACTCGGTAATGGCTACACCTTC
v_call: TRBV7-3
d_call: -
clone_size: -
j_call: TRBJ1-2

cdr3_aa: CASSLWVQATEKLFF
cdr3_nt: TGTGCCAGCAGTTTATGGGTCCAGGCAACTGAAAAACTGTTTTTT
v_call: TRBV28
d_call: -
clone_size: -
j_call: TRBJ1-4

cdr3_aa: CASSPAGAAGNTIYF
cdr3_nt: TGTGCCAGCTCACCAGCGGGGGCTGCTGGAAACACCATATATTTT
v_call: TRBV18
d_call: -
clone_size: -
j_call: TRBJ1-3

cdr3_aa: CASSQDISGGYEQYF
cdr3_nt: TGCGCCAGCAGCCAAGATATTAGCGGGGGGTACGAGCAGTACTTC
v_call: TRBV4-3
d_call: TRBD2
clone_size: -
j_call: TRBJ2-7

cdr3_aa: CASSIQGRYTEAFF
cdr3_nt: TGTGCCAGCAGCATTCAGGGAAGATACACTGAAGCTTTCTTT
v_call: TRBV7-9
d_call: -
clone_size: -
j_call: TRBJ1-1

cdr3_aa: CASSLTGKNQPQHF
cdr3_nt: TGTGCCAGCAGCCTTACAGGGAAAAATCAGCCCCAGCATTTT
v_call: TRBV14
d_call: -
clone_size: once
j_call: TRBJ1-5

cdr3_aa: CASSHRSLRVNYGYTF
cdr3_nt: TGTGCCAGCAGCCACCGTTCATTGCGGGTTAACTATGGCTACACCTTC
v_call: TRBV14
d_call: -
clone_size: -
j_call: TRBJ1-2

cdr3_aa: CASSVGRDYEQYF
cdr3_nt: TGTGCCAGCAGCGTAGGGCGGGACTACGAGCAGTACTTC
v_call: TRBV9
d_call: -
clone_size: -
j_call: TRBJ2-7

cdr3_aa: CASRPRRGGDYGYTF
cdr3_nt: TGTGCCAGCAGGCCGCGTCGAGGGGGCGACTATGGCTACACCTTC
v_call: TRBV6-5
d_call: TRBD1
clone_size: -
j_call: TRBJ1-2

cdr3_aa: CASSPRGGREKNTEAFF
cdr3_nt: TGTGCCAGCTCACCTCGGGGGGGTAGGGAAAAGAACACTGAAGCTTTCTTT
v_call: TRBV18
d_call: -
clone_size: -
j_call: TRBJ1-1

cdr3_aa: CASQKGERGPNTEAFF
cdr3_nt: TGTGCCAGTCAGAAAGGGGAAAGGGGGCCGAACACTGAAGCTTTCTTT
v_call: TRBV19
d_call: TRBD1
clone_size: once
j_call: TRBJ1-1